This T cell receptor beta chain comes out of a study of T cell repertoires in cytomegalovirus infection. About the research overall: CMV infection together with matching HLA type was indicated by public TCR beta signatures.

Findings and caveats of the study: The ex vivo response was dominated by HLA-C-restricted CMV-specific TCR beta clonotypes. Carriage of CMV together with the relevant HLA was identifiable through cumulative public TCR beta family frequency.

Notes on this clonotype: No antigen is known for it.

TCRdb passed the reads through MiXCR, listing each CDR3 protein once. The sample has roughly 640,000 distinct CDR3 sequences, 24% seen once; the top ten hold under 8.5%. CDR3 length equals 15 residues. Per the germline V gene, CDR1 is SGHNT and CDR2 is YYREEE (reference sequence). V was cut by 3 bases and J by 1 base, with 10 bases left in between. The sequence derives from a human donor in good health (CMV status not recorded). Some clones in this sample may be carry-over from other donors' samples. V and J are TRBV5-4 and TRBJ2-2; D call uncertain. Sequenced material: CD8+ T cells from PBMCs. CDR3 protein: CASSSDVMNTGELFF. The CDR3 DNA reads as TGTGCCAGCAGCTCGGACGTAATGAACACCGGGGAGCTGTTTTTT.